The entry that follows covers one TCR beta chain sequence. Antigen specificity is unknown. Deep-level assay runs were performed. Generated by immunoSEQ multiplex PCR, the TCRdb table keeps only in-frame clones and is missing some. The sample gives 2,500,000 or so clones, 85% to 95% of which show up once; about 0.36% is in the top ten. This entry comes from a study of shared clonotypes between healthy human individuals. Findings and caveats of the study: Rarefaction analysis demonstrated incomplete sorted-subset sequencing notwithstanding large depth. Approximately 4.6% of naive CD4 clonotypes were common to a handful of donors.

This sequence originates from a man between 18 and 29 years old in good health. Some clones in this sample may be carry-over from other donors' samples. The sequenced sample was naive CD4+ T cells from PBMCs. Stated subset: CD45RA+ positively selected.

CDR3 bases: TGTGCCAGCTCACCTTTAATCCCACCGAACACCGGGGAGCTGTTTTTT. It is translated as CASSPLIPPNTGELFF. J is TRBJ2-2 and V is TRBV18; D ambiguous. The germline gives CDR1 KGHSH, CDR2 LQKENI. This CDR3 comprises 16 residues. Trimming shortened V by 3 bases and J by 0 bases, and 11 bases separated the two germline ends.